The clone carrying this T cell receptor (beta chain) was observed at least ten times. This sample stems from a study of T cells in Graves' hyperthyroidism and ophthalmopathy. RNA transcripts were the template for amplifying TCR beta CDR3 regions. HTBI primers were the set used in a first-round RT-PCR of the TCR CDR3. MiXCR, applied by TCRdb to the multiplex PCR reads, yields one record per CDR3 protein. The sample comprises about 340,000 distinct CDR3 sequences, 15% to 20% of which are singletons, and approximately 54% rests with the top ten. Uncontrolled infection, other autoimmune disease, pregnancy and lactation each barred patients from inclusion. Each diagnosis was grounded in clinical symptoms, serum thyroxine and TRAb, thyroid ultrasound, and orbital computed tomography. The V gene's germline CDR1 is DFQATT and CDR2 SNEGSKA (reference sequence). This CDR3 contains 13 residues. The V and J ends lost 2 bases and 0 bases respectively, with 7 bases between them.

The sample comprised blood. This clonotype was obtained from a woman aged 50 to 65 with Graves' hyperthyroidism. The chain links TRBV20-1 to TRBJ1-2, with D hard to call. The CDR3 coding sequence is TGCAGTGCTAGAAAGGTTACTAACTATGGCTACACCTTC. It is translated as CSARKVTNYGYTF.